A single TCR beta chain is shown here with its context. Its matching antigen is unknown. This sample stems from a study of siplizumab effects on memory and regulatory T cells. This CDR3 has 13 amino acids. The germline V gene encodes CDR1 SNHLY and CDR2 FYNNEI. Trimming took off 7 bases at V and 2 bases at J, with 11 bases between the two ends. Using immunoSEQ multiplex PCR, the repertoire was profiled, and TCRdb retains in-frame clones only, with some absent. The table includes 95,000 to 100,000 clones, about 93% detected once. Notes on the study in general: Apparently more diverse than memory cells, naive T cells also seemed major alloresponse contributors.

Material: non-Treg CD4+ T cells sorted from blood. The chain couples TRBV2 to TRBJ2-5, with D tentatively TRBD2 (5 bases). This TCR was sampled from a human donor in good health. The CDR3 protein is CASTGDRQETQYF. In DNA, the CDR3 is TGTGCCAGCACCGGGGATCGACAAGAGACCCAGTACTTC.